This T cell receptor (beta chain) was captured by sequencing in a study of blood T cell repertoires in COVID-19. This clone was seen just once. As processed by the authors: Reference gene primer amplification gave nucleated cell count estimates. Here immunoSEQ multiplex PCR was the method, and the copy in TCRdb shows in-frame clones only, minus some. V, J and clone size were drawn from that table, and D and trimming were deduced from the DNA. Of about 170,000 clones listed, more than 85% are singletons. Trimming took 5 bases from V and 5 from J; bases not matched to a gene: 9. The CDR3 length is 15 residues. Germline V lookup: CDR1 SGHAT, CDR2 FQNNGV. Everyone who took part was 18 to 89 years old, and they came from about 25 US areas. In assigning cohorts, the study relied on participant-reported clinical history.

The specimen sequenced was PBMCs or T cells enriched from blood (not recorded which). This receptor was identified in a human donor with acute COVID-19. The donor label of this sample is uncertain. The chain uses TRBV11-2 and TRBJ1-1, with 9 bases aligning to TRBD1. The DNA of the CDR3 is TGTGCCAGCAGCGTACCCACAGGGGGCGTAACTGAAGCTTTCTTT. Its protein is CASSVPTGGVTEAFF.